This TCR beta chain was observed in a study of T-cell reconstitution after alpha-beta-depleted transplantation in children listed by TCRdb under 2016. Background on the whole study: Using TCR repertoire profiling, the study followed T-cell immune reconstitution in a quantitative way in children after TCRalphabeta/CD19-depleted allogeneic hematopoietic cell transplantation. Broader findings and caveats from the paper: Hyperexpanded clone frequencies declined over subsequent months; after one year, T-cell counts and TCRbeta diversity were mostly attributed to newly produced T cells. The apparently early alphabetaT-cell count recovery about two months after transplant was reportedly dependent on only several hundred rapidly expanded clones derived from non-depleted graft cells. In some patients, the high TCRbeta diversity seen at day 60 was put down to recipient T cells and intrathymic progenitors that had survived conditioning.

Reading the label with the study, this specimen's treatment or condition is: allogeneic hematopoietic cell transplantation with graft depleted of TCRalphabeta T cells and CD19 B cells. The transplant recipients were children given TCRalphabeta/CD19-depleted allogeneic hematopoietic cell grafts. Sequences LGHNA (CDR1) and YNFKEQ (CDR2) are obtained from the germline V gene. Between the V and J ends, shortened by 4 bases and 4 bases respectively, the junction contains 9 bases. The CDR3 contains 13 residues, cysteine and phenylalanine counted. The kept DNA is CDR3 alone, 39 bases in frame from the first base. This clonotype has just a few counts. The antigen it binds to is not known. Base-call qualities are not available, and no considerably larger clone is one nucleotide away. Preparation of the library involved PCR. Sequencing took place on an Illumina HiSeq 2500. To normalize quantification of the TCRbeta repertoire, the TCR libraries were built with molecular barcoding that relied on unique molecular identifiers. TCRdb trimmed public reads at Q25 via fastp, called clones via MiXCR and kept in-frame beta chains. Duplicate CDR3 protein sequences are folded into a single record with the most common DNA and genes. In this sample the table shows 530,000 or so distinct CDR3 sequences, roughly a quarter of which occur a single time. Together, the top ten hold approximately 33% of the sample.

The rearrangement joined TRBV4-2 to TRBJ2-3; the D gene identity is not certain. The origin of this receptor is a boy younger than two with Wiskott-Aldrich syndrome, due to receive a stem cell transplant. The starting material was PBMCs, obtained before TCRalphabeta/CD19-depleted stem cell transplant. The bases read TGTGCCAGCAGCCCAAGACGGCCAGATACGCAGTATTTT. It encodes CASSPRRPDTQYF.